Below are 16 T cell receptor beta chains sequenced from a single sample in a study of shared T cell receptors in the human thymus. Clones were sequenced by immunoSEQ multiplex PCR, and TCRdb holds only the in-frame ones, with some missing. Of about 730,000 clones detected, 75% to 90% appear once; the ten largest clones hold roughly 0.01%. The same specimen was also included in a second study, on human thymus T cells.

Specimen: thymocytes. Receptor source: a girl under three years old with a congenital heart defect.

This sequence joins TRBV5-6 and TRBJ2-6, with 14 bases identical to TRBD2. The V and J ends lost 5 bases and 2 bases, in that order; junction bases with no gene match: 9. The CDR3 is made up of 19 amino acids. In germline, CDR1 is SGHDT, CDR2 YYEEEE. Here the CDR3 reads CASRKPGTSGGPGANVLTF. In DNA, the CDR3 is TGTGCCAGCAGAAAGCCCGGGACTAGCGGGGGTCCTGGGGCCAACGTCCTGACTTTC.

The chain combines TRBV6-1 with TRBJ1-5; TRBD1 agrees at 7 bases. J lost 5 bases, V lost 4 bases, and 11 bases had no gene match. Germline V gene sequence: CDR1 MNHNS, CDR2 SASEGT. The CDR3 is 16 residues long. This CDR3 is CASSVGGPTLHQPQHF. Here the CDR3 DNA reads TGTGCCAGCAGTGTAGGGGGCCCCACCCTACATCAGCCCCAGCATTTT.

The sample holds one count of this clone. The chain has TRBV5-5 and TRBJ1-1; no clear D. Germline CDR1 reads SGHKS; CDR2 reads YYEKEE (reference sequence). The CDR3 is 11 residues long. The V and J ends lost 4 bases and 1 base respectively, with 2 bases between them. CDR3 amino acids: CASSRNTEAFF. The CDR3 nucleotides read TGTGCCAGCAGCCGGAACACTGAAGCTTTCTTT.

The V gene is TRBV4-1, the J gene TRBJ2-1, with 16 nucleotides matching TRBD2. J was trimmed by 5 bases and V by 4 bases; bases with no gene match: 11. Germline loops: CDR1 MGHRA, CDR2 YSYEKL. The CDR3 covers 19 residues. DNA for the CDR3: TGCGCCAGCAGCCCCCAGGGACTAGCGGGGGGGCCTGGCGACAATGAGCAGTTCTTC. Encoded protein: CASSPQGLAGGPGDNEQFF.

The chain carries TRBV7-9 and TRBJ2-1; TRBD2 matches 10 bases. V lost 5 bases, J lost 7 bases, and 5 bases stayed unmatched. The CDR3 consists of 14 residues. Germline V gene data show CDR1 as SEHNR and CDR2 as FQNEAQ (reference sequence). The chain's CDR3 is CASSQSGGGNEQFF. The CDR3 region has the DNA TGTGCCAGCAGCCAGAGCGGGGGGGGAAATGAGCAGTTCTTC.

The chain links TRBV14 to TRBJ2-7, with TRBD2 as a possible D gene (6 bases). V was clipped by 4 bases and J by 3 bases, with 16 bases between them. The CDR3 totals 15 residues. Germline V gives CDR1 SGHDN, CDR2 FVKESK. CDR3 in DNA: TGTGCCAGCAGCCCTTATGGGGGACTGCGCTACGAGCAGTACTTC. As protein: CASSPYGGLRYEQYF.

The chain recombines TRBV9 with TRBJ1-6, with 8 bases identical to TRBD1. Germline V gene lookup returns CDR1 SGDLS and CDR2 YYNGEE. There are 18 residues in the CDR3. V lost 1 base to trimming and J lost 3 bases; unmatched junction nucleotides: 9. The CDR3 spells CASSVTGDRGGYNSPLHF. The CDR3 coding sequence is TGTGCCAGCAGCGTAACTGGAGACAGGGGAGGCTATAATTCACCCCTCCACTTT.

The chain links TRBV5-5 to TRBJ1-3; 10 positions agree with TRBD1. Germline V gene lookup returns CDR1 SGHKS and CDR2 YYEKEE (reference sequence). This CDR3 is 19 amino acids long. V was clipped by 4 bases and J by 3 bases; unmatched bases: 16. The CDR3 nucleotides are TGTGCCAGCAGCCCGGATAACGGACAGGGGGAAAAGGATGGAAACACCATATATTTT. Amino acids: CASSPDNGQGEKDGNTIYF.

The rearrangement joins TRBV6-5 to TRBJ1-2; D is perhaps TRBD1 (6 bases). The CDR3 length is 15 residues. Between the trimmed V and J ends, which lost 7 bases and 6 bases, there was a span of 21 bases. The germline gives CDR1 MNHEY, CDR2 SVGAGI. The CDR3 sequence is CASNHQGNGGNGYTF. For the CDR3, the DNA is TGTGCCAGCAACCACCAGGGAAATGGGGGCAATGGCTACACCTTC.

This chain uses TRBV11-2 with TRBJ2-7; 7 bases agree with TRBD1. This CDR3 has 16 residues. Germline V lookup: CDR1 SGHAT, CDR2 FQNNGV. The V and J ends lost 4 bases and 3 bases, in that order; junction bases with no gene match: 12. The chain's CDR3 is CASSCPRDRHYYEQYF. The CDR3 DNA follows: TGTGCCAGCAGCTGCCCCCGGGACAGACACTACTACGAGCAGTACTTC.

V is TRBV9 and J is TRBJ2-3; 8 positions agree with TRBD2. Germline V lookup: CDR1 SGDLS, CDR2 YYNGEE. V was pared by 1 base and J by 4 bases, with 5 bases of the junction left unmatched. The CDR3 is 15 amino acids. CDR3 nucleotides: TGTGCCAGCAGCGTAAAGCGGGGGTGGTCAGATACGCAGTATTTT. Amino acids: CASSVKRGWSDTQYF.

The chain couples TRBV7-6 to TRBJ2-7; tentative D call: TRBD2 (5 bases). Trimming took 5 bases from V and 1 from J, leaving 9 bases between them. This CDR3 has 13 amino acids. Germline CDR1 and CDR2: SGHVS and FNYEAQ. The CDR3 coding sequence is TGTGCCAGCAGCGTTCGGGGATCCTACGAGCAGTACTTC. This codes for CASSVRGSYEQYF.

J is TRBJ1-5 and V is TRBV28, with 9 bases matching TRBD1. After removal of 6 bases from V and 2 bases from J, the junction contained 8 bases not matched to a gene. The length of the CDR3 is 16 residues. Germline loops: CDR1 MDHEN, CDR2 SYDVKM. CDR3 residues: CASRDRGSIGNQPQHF. The CDR3 DNA reads as TGTGCCAGCAGAGACAGGGGGTCGATAGGCAATCAGCCCCAGCATTTT.

This chain joins TRBV6-1 and TRBJ1-4; the D is unclear. This CDR3 contains 15 residues. V lost 2 bases and J 5 bases, leaving 12 bases between the germline ends. Per germline, CDR1 MNHNS and CDR2 SASEGT. CDR3: CASSESVGRNEKLFF. The DNA of the CDR3 is TGTGCCAGCAGTGAATCGGTAGGGAGAAATGAAAAACTGTTTTTT.

The chain combines TRBV19 with TRBJ1-1; maybe TRBD1 (5 bases). CDR3 length equals 16 residues. CDR1 is LNHDA, CDR2 SQIVND, per germline (reference sequence). V lost 5 bases to trimming and J lost 1 base, with 17 bases between them. CDR3 sequence: CASSGGDGKPNTEAFF. The CDR3 nucleotides are TGTGCCAGTAGTGGGGGGGATGGGAAACCGAACACTGAAGCTTTCTTT. The complete variable domain, with remaining parts taken from reference TRBV19 and TRBJ1-1, reads DGGITQSPKYLFRKEGQNVTLSCEQNLNHDAMYWYRQDPGQGLRLIYYSQIVNDFQKGDIAEGYSVSREKKESFPLTVTSAQKNPTAFYLCASSGGDGKPNTEAFFGQGTRLTVV.

In this sample, this clone turned up a few times. The chain recombines TRBV5-1 with TRBJ2-2; the D gene is possibly TRBD2 (7 bases). V was shortened by 0 bases and J by 0 bases, with 18 bases between the two germline ends. Germline values: CDR1 SGHRS, CDR2 YFSETQ. CDR3 length: 19 residues. CDR3 sequence: CASSLDIGGLDPNTGELFF. CDR3 sequence (DNA): TGCGCCAGCAGCTTGGATATCGGGGGGCTCGACCCGAACACCGGGGAGCTGTTTTTT.